The 32 T cell receptor beta chains listed next were all sequenced from one sample in a study of blood T cell repertoires in COVID-19. TCRdb's copy holds only in-frame clones and misses some; the assay was immunoSEQ multiplex PCR. The profile shows some 370,000 clones, around 91% of them singletons. Specimen: peripheral blood. The receptor source for this set is a man younger than 30 with active or convalescent COVID-19.

This clone was seen more than once but under ten times. V usage is TRBV7-9 and J usage is TRBJ2-7, with D possibly matching TRBD2 (5 bases). The germline V and J ends were trimmed by 0 bases and 1 base, with 7 bases remaining between them. There are 14 residues in the CDR3. Per the germline V gene, CDR1 is SEHNR and CDR2 is FQNEAQ (reference sequence). The CDR3 protein is CASSLAGRSYEQYF. The CDR3 DNA sequence: TGTGCCAGCAGCTTAGCGGGGAGATCCTACGAGCAGTACTTC.

The chain joins TRBV6-5 to TRBJ2-1; no clear D gene. The CDR3 sequence is 13 residues long. Germline assignment: CDR1 MNHEY and CDR2 SVGAGI. Trimming left V 6 bases short and J 5 bases short, with 11 bases between. CDR3 region: CASSPRRNNEQFF. The CDR3 nucleotides are TGTGCCAGCAGCCCAAGGAGAAACAATGAGCAGTTCTTC.

The CDR3, as DNA: TGTGCCAGCAGCTTAGACGGGACAGAAGAGACCCAGTACTTC. Residues: CASSLDGTEETQYF. The chain joins TRBV5-5 to TRBJ2-5, with TRBD1 matching 7 bases. V dropped 2 bases and J dropped 3; count of bases not matched to a gene: 4. CDR3 length: 14 residues. The germline CDR1 and CDR2 sequences are SGHKS and YYEKEE (reference sequence).

The J gene is TRBJ2-7, the V gene TRBV27; 7 nucleotides match TRBD1. Germline V CDR1 and CDR2: MNHEY, SMNVEV (reference sequence). The CDR3 covers 12 residues. Trimming cost V 5 bases and J 4 bases; bases outside gene matches: 2. CDR3 bases: TGTGCCAGCAGTCCGGGACAGTACGAGCAGTACTTC. Its protein product is CASSPGQYEQYF.

This clone was recorded only once. V is TRBV4-3 and J is TRBJ2-7, with 10 nucleotides matching TRBD1. J gave up 3 bases and V 4 bases, and 6 bases lay outside the gene matches. This CDR3 has 15 amino acids. Per germline, CDR1 LGHNA and CDR2 YSLEER. The CDR3 DNA follows: TGCGCCAGCAGCCCCCGGGACAGGGGATACTACGAGCAGTACTTC. This sequence encodes CASSPRDRGYYEQYF.

This chain uses TRBV20-1 with TRBJ2-1, with 7 bases matching TRBD1. The CDR3 length is 11 residues. Germline CDR1 DFQATT, CDR2 SNEGSKA (reference sequence). With V trimmed by 4 bases and J by 15 bases, 9 bases remained unmatched. For the CDR3, the DNA is TGCAGTGCTACCAACAGGGGCCTGGGGTTCTTC. Its translation: CSATNRGLGFF.

The chain joins TRBV6-4 to TRBJ1-1; possible D gene TRBD1, 6 bases. Germline V gene data show CDR1 as MRHNA and CDR2 as SNTAGT. The CDR3 totals 12 residues. V gave up 2 bases and J gave up 8 bases, with 9 bases separating them. CDR3: CASSDRRGEAFF. The CDR3 bases are TGTGCCAGCAGTGACCGCAGGGGCGAAGCTTTCTTT.

Note on this clone: This sample includes further DNA sequences coding for the same CDR3. The rearrangement uses TRBV5-1 and TRBJ2-5; 11 bases map to TRBD2. With V trimmed by 0 bases and J by 5 bases, 3 bases remained unmatched. The CDR3 is 15 residues long. Germline V gene data show CDR1 as SGHRS and CDR2 as YFSETQ. DNA for the CDR3: TGCGCCAGCAGCTTGGTCGCTAGCGGGGGGGAGACCCAGTACTTC. As protein: CASSLVASGGETQYF.

The chain has TRBV27 and TRBJ2-7, with D perhaps matching TRBD1 (5 bases). CDR1 MNHEY and CDR2 SMNVEV come from the germline V gene (reference sequence). V was clipped by 0 bases and J by 2 bases, with 14 bases between them. CDR3 size: 16 residues. The CDR3 DNA reads as TGTGCCAGCAGTTTATCCCCTAGGGCCAGGGCCTACGAGCAGTACTTC. Its protein product is CASSLSPRARAYEQYF.

V usage is TRBV3-1 (or the pseudogene TRBV3-2) and J usage is TRBJ1-2; weak D call: TRBD1 (5 bases). The ends were cut back, 6 bases at V and 4 bases at J, with 15 bases in the middle. Germline-derived CDR1 and CDR2 are LGHDT and YNNKEL (reference sequence). CDR3 length: 14 amino acids. The CDR3 region is CASRIGQGTYGYTF. The CDR3 DNA reads as TGTGCCAGCAGAATCGGCCAGGGAACCTATGGCTACACCTTC.

The chain couples TRBV29-1 to TRBJ2-7; D possibly corresponds to TRBD2 (5 bases). Germline V lookup: CDR1 SQVTM, CDR2 ANQGSEA. The CDR3 has 13 residues. V gave up 4 bases and J gave up 0 bases, with 10 bases separating them. CDR3 nucleotides: TGCAGCGTTGTCTCTAGCCCCTCCTACGAGCAGTACTTC. This encodes CSVVSSPSYEQYF.

This chain joins TRBV29-1 and TRBJ2-1; 7 bases are a match to TRBD1. CDR1 is SQVTM, CDR2 ANQGSEA, per germline. The CDR3 is made up of 13 amino acids. The J segment lost 7 bases and the V segment lost 2 bases, leaving 5 bases of the junction unmatched. The CDR3 sequence: CSVERDRENEQFF. The DNA of the CDR3 is TGCAGCGTTGAACGAGACAGGGAGAATGAGCAGTTCTTC.

This clone occurred a few times. CDR3 amino acids: CASSPRPREVDTEAFF. The CDR3 DNA reads TGTGCCAGCAGCCCCCGCCCCAGGGAAGTTGACACTGAAGCTTTCTTT. The chain is built from TRBV9 and TRBJ1-1; D is perhaps TRBD1 (5 bases). V lost 4 bases to trimming and J lost 3 bases, with 19 bases between them. CDR1 and CDR2 from the germline V gene are SGDLS and YYNGEE. The CDR3 extends over 16 amino acids.

In nucleotides, the CDR3 is TGCGCCAGCAGCCCGCCAGGGGTGGCTAATTCACCCCTCCACTTT. It specifies CASSPPGVANSPLHF. The chain employs TRBV4-1 and TRBJ1-6, with a weak D call TRBD1 (6 bases). Germline-derived CDR1 and CDR2 are MGHRA and YSYEKL. Trimming took 4 bases from V and 6 from J, leaving 13 bases between them. This CDR3 spans 15 amino acids.

V and J are TRBV19 and TRBJ1-3; 8 positions match TRBD1. The length of the CDR3 is 17 residues. V lost 5 bases and J lost 0; bases outside the gene matches: 9. Germline V gives CDR1 LNHDA, CDR2 SQIVND (reference sequence). The CDR3 reads CASSAMPGGDSGNTIYF. Written as DNA, the CDR3 is TGTGCCAGTAGTGCCATGCCAGGGGGCGACTCTGGAAACACCATATATTTT.

On this clone itself: A read error may account for a junction end that differs from germline. This sequence joins TRBV3-1 (or the pseudogene TRBV3-2) and TRBJ2-6, with D perhaps matching TRBD1 (5 bases). The CDR3 length is 15 residues. Germline V gene data show CDR1 as LGHDT and CDR2 as YNNKEL (reference sequence). The CDR3 sequence is CASRQAGSGANVLTF. CDR3 coding DNA: TGTGCCAGCAGGCAAGCAGGGTCTGGGGCCAACGTGCTGACTTTC.

V gene TRBV6-5 combines with J gene TRBJ1-1; TRBD1 aligns across 8 bases. V lost 2 bases to trimming and J lost 1 base; unmatched junction nucleotides: 6. The CDR3 loop spans 16 amino acids. The germline CDR1 and CDR2 sequences are MNHEY and SVGAGI. The CDR3 DNA is TGTGCCAGCAGTTACAACACAGGGACAGGGAACACTGAAGCTTTCTTT. Translated: CASSYNTGTGNTEAFF.

The chain has TRBV11-2 and TRBJ2-7; 9 nucleotides agree with TRBD2. The CDR3 contains 19 residues. CDR1 is SGHAT and CDR2 is FQNNGV in the germline V gene. V lost 5 bases and J lost 0; bases outside the gene matches: 17. CDR3 protein: CASSPRLLAGEGGSYEQYF. CDR3 nucleotides: TGTGCCAGCAGCCCCCGCTTGTTAGCGGGGGAAGGGGGCTCCTACGAGCAGTACTTC.

This chain links TRBV28 with TRBJ2-3, with 7 bases fitting TRBD1. Trimming cost V 5 bases and J 4 bases; bases outside gene matches: 3. The germline V gene has CDR1 MDHEN and CDR2 SYDVKM. This CDR3 has 13 residues. The CDR3 loop reads CASSPQGSDTQYF. For the CDR3, the DNA is TGTGCCAGCAGTCCACAGGGGTCAGATACGCAGTATTTT.

V and J are TRBV2 and TRBJ1-2, with a weak D call TRBD1 (5 bases). Looked up from germline, CDR1 is SNHLY and CDR2 is FYNNEI. This CDR3 is built from 12 residues. The germline V and J ends were trimmed by 7 bases and 4 bases, with 10 bases remaining between them. CDR3 DNA sequence: TGTGCCAGCAAAGGGGCGTCCTATGGCTACACCTTC. It translates to CASKGASYGYTF.

The chain links TRBV5-1 to TRBJ2-3; 9 bases are shared with TRBD1. The V segment lost 1 base and the J segment 2 bases; nucleotides outside the gene matches: 2. The germline V gene has CDR1 SGHRS and CDR2 YFSETQ. This CDR3 has 15 amino acids. The CDR3 loop is CASSLLQGATDTQYF. The DNA of the CDR3 is TGCGCCAGCAGCTTGTTACAGGGGGCCACAGATACGCAGTATTTT.

This rearrangement joins TRBV5-1 to TRBJ2-3; D is unresolved. The V and J ends lost 4 bases and 3 bases respectively, with 18 bases between them. The CDR3 is 16 amino acids. Germline CDR1 reads SGHRS; CDR2 reads YFSETQ. This CDR3 reads CASSRYVPTTTDTQYF. Written as DNA, the CDR3 is TGCGCCAGCAGCCGTTACGTTCCGACAACGACAGATACGCAGTATTTT. The full variable domain, rest sourced from reference TRBV5-1 and TRBJ2-3, is KAGVTQTPRYLIKTRGQQVTLSCSPISGHRSVSWYQQTPGQGLQFLFEYFSETQRNKGNFPGRFSGRQFSNSRSEMNVSTLELGDSALYLCASSRYVPTTTDTQYFGPGTRLTVL.

CDR3 in DNA: TGTGCCAGTAGTATGAGCGGGGGGGCCATTGAGCAGTTCTTC. It is translated as CASSMSGGAIEQFF. The chain couples TRBV19 to TRBJ2-1; 10 bases line up with TRBD2. The germline gives CDR1 LNHDA, CDR2 SQIVND (reference sequence). Losses at the gene ends were 3 bases for V and 9 bases for J; bases not matched to a gene: 5. CDR3 length: 14 amino acids.

This chain links TRBV6-2 or TRBV6-3 with TRBJ1-5; possibly TRBD1 for D (5 bases). The CDR3 consists of 17 residues. Germline V lookup: CDR1 MNHEY, CDR2 SVGEGT. V was shortened by 0 bases and J by 4 bases, with 16 bases between the two germline ends. CDR3 sequence: CASSYSRGTPENQPQHF. CDR3 coding DNA: TGTGCCAGCAGTTACTCGCGGGGGACCCCCGAGAATCAGCCCCAGCATTTT.

V and J are TRBV7-2 and TRBJ1-2; D unresolved. The V gene's germline CDR1 is SGHTA and CDR2 FQGNSA. The CDR3 extends over 14 amino acids. Deletions cut 4 bases from V and 2 bases from J, with 11 bases between. The CDR3 protein is CASSSPGINYGYTF. The CDR3 coding sequence is TGTGCCAGCAGCTCCCCGGGAATCAACTATGGCTACACCTTC.

The V call is TRBV7-8, the J call TRBJ1-5, with 7 bases fitting TRBD1. V lost 4 bases, J lost 6 bases, and 9 bases stayed unmatched. The CDR3 spans 15 residues. Germline CDR1 SGHVS, CDR2 FQNEAQ. CDR3 loop: CASSSQAGGGQPQHF. The DNA of the CDR3 is TGTGCCAGCAGCTCACAAGCAGGGGGTGGTCAGCCCCAGCATTTT.

This chain connects TRBV2 to TRBJ1-5; 7 positions match TRBD1. This CDR3 region has 15 residues. Germline V lookup: CDR1 SNHLY, CDR2 FYNNEI. Trimming removed 3 bases from V and 4 bases from J; junction bases left unmatched: 6. In nucleotides, the CDR3 is TGTGCCAGCAGTGACAGGGGGATTGGGAATCAGCCCCAGCATTTT. Its translation: CASSDRGIGNQPQHF.

This sequence joins TRBV15 and TRBJ2-1; TRBD2 aligns across 7 bases. This CDR3 is 14 amino acids long. Germline loops: CDR1 LNHNV, CDR2 YYDKDF (reference sequence). Trimming took 6 bases from V and 3 from J; bases not matched to a gene: 5. The CDR3: CATSSAGFYNEQFF. CDR3 nucleotide sequence: TGTGCCACCAGTTCAGCGGGATTCTACAATGAGCAGTTCTTC.

Turning to this clone: This CDR3 is also generated by other DNA sequences in the sample. This chain uses TRBV5-1 with TRBJ2-1; no definite D call. Between the trimmed V and J ends, which lost 3 bases and 7 bases, there was a span of 8 bases. Germline V gene lookup returns CDR1 SGHRS and CDR2 YFSETQ. The CDR3 runs 12 residues. The CDR3 nucleotides read TGCGCCAGCAGCTCTAGTGGTAATGAGCAGTTCTTC. Translated: CASSSSGNEQFF.

Concerning this clone: This same CDR3 is encoded by further DNA sequences in the sample. The CDR3 spells CASSYSRGETQYF. The CDR3 DNA reads as TGTGCCAGCAGTTACTCCAGGGGTGAGACCCAGTACTTC. This chain uses TRBV6-5 with TRBJ2-5; perhaps TRBD1 as D (6 bases). Germline V gives CDR1 MNHEY, CDR2 SVGAGI. Trimming shortened V by 0 bases and J by 5 bases, and 7 bases separated the two germline ends. CDR3 length equals 13 residues.

The chain employs TRBV15 and TRBJ2-1, with TRBD1 matching 10 bases. The junction had 11 bases not matched to a gene; V was cut back by 6 bases and J by 9 bases. The CDR3 length is 15 residues. Germline V gives CDR1 LNHNV, CDR2 YYDKDF (reference sequence). The CDR3 sequence: CATRPGTGDFGEQFF. In DNA form, the CDR3 reads TGTGCCACCAGACCCGGGACAGGGGATTTCGGTGAGCAGTTCTTC.

V gene TRBV5-6 combines with J gene TRBJ1-6; 7 nucleotides line up with TRBD1. The germline V gene has CDR1 SGHDT and CDR2 YYEEEE. The junction had 10 bases not matched to a gene; V was cut back by 3 bases and J by 16 bases. The CDR3 totals 13 residues. The CDR3 nucleotides are TGTGCCAGCAGCTCCAGGACAGGCCGAACACTCCACTTT. The encoded protein is CASSSRTGRTLHF. The whole variable domain, filled in from reference TRBV5-6 and TRBJ1-6, reads DAGVTQSPTHLIKTRGQQVTLRCSPKSGHDTVSWYQQALGQGPQFIFQYYEEEERQRGNFPDRFSGHQFPNYSSELNVNALLLGDSALYLCASSSRTGRTLHFGNGTRLTVT.